Here is one T cell receptor beta chain with its context. Its specificity is unknown. The repertoire was sequenced with immunoSEQ multiplex PCR; TCRdb's copy has only in-frame clones and lacks some. The table includes roughly 65,000 clones, 60% to 80% detected once. The sample comes from a study of vaccination effects on CD4 cells after COVID-19. Trimming cost V 3 bases and J 1 base, with 7 bases left between them. CDR3 size: 13 residues. Germline CDR1 is KGHSH and CDR2 is LQKENI. Before any sequencing was done, the ViraFEST assay used viral peptide pools to expand antigen-specific CD4+ T cells. An approximately ten-day culture period preceded the isolation of CD4+ T cells. Previously uninfected by SARS-CoV-2, the vaccine recipients also showed negative nucleocapsid antibodies.

Sample: CD4+ T cells from PBMCs cultured with HCoV-NL63 spike peptides, taken before COVID-19 vaccination. This TCR was recovered from a human donor who received a COVID-19 vaccine. The rearrangement joins TRBV18 to TRBJ2-7; no clear D. The CDR3, as DNA: TGTGCCAGCTCACCGACGGTATCCTACGAGCAGTACGTC. This encodes CASSPTVSYEQYV.